A single TCR beta chain is shown here with its context. The data derive from a study of blood T cell repertoires in COVID-19. The ends lost 7 bases at V and 2 bases at J; junction bases unmatched: 8. This CDR3 has 15 amino acids. CDR1 is MDHEN and CDR2 is SYDVKM in the germline V gene. Only in-frame clones appear in the TCRdb table, and some are missing; sequencing was by immunoSEQ multiplex PCR. The repertoire holds 250,000 to 400,000 clones, with around 90% as singletons. This receptor was taken from a woman aged 30 to 39 with COVID-19, enrolled during active disease. The chain is built from TRBV28 and TRBJ1-5; 7 nucleotides match TRBD1. The source material was peripheral blood. The CDR3 loop is CASTLTGKGNQPQHF. Written as DNA, the CDR3 is TGTGCCAGCACCCTGACAGGGAAGGGCAATCAGCCCCAGCATTTT.